This T cell receptor (beta chain) appears in the sequencing data of a study of memory CD4+ T cells and cytomegalovirus serostatus. Study-level findings and limits: Of approximately 150 reported CMV TCRbeta sequences, around 63 were found in memory CD4+ repertoires.

Note on this clone: The target antigen is unknown.

Original processing notes: Out-of-frame sequences were removed, leaving around 2.2 million distinct TCRbeta sequences. Method: immunoSEQ multiplex PCR; TCRdb's copy keeps in-frame clones and lacks some. V, J and clone size reflect that table, while D and trimming were determined from the DNA. The sample records some 57,000 clones, roughly 80% being singletons. The V end lost 4 bases, the J end lost 4 bases, and 20 bases lay between the germline ends. The CDR3 sequence is 16 residues long. Germline V lookup: CDR1 SGHRS, CDR2 YFSETQ. The sort gate was single viable CD3+CD4+CD8-CD45RO+ cells for memory CD4+ T cells.

This clonotype originated in an adult in good health and CMV-seronegative. The chain recombines TRBV5-1 with TRBJ1-1, with D possibly matching TRBD1 (5 bases). The sequenced material came from memory CD4+ T cells from blood. Here the CDR3 DNA reads TGCGCCAGCAGCCTACGCCCTGGGGGGGTGGGCACTGAAGCTTTCTTT. Translating gives CASSLRPGGVGTEAFF.